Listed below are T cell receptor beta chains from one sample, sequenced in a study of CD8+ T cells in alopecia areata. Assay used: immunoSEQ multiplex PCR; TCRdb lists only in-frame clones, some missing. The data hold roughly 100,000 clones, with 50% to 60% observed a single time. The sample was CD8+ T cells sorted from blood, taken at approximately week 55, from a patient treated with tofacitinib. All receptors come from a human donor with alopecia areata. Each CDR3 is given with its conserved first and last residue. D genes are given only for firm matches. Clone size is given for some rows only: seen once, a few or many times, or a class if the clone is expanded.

CASSSDGFSYEQYF	TGTGCCAGCAGCAGCGACGGATTCTCCTACGAGCAGTACTTC	TRBV25-1	TRBJ2-7	NA	NA
CASERGNGELFF	TGTGCCAGCGAGAGGGGCAACGGGGAGCTGTTTTTT	TRBV19	TRBJ2-2	few	NA
CASSLGRRQPQHF	TGTGCCAGCAGTTTGGGACGACGTCAGCCCCAGCATTTT	TRBV27	TRBJ1-5	NA	NA
CASSRTVYEQYF	TGTGCCAGCAGCAGGACGGTATACGAGCAGTACTTC	TRBV7-9	TRBJ2-7	few	NA
CASSPQDHEQYF	TGTGCCAGCAGTCCCCAGGACCACGAGCAGTACTTC	TRBV11-2	TRBJ2-7	NA	NA
CASSSYASGELFF	TGTGCCAGCAGCTCCTATGCGTCCGGGGAGCTGTTTTTT	TRBV13	TRBJ2-2	NA	NA
CASSFPTGEGETQYF	TGTGCCAGCAGCTTCCCGACAGGGGAGGGAGAGACCCAGTACTTC	TRBV7-9	TRBJ2-5	NA	NA
CASSAGIQETQYF	TGTGCCAGCAGTGCGGGCATCCAAGAGACCCAGTACTTC	TRBV25-1	TRBJ2-5	few	NA
CASSLWSLETQYF	TGTGCCAGCAGCCTGTGGTCCCTTGAGACCCAGTACTTC	TRBV11-2	TRBJ2-5	NA	NA
CASSPFGGGGRTDTQYF	TGTGCCAGCAGCCCCTTTGGGGGCGGGGGGCGCACAGATACGCAGTATTTT	TRBV7-3	TRBJ2-3	NA	TRBD2
CAWGGLKDEQYF	TGTGCCTGGGGGGGGCTCAAGGACGAGCAGTACTTC	TRBV30	TRBJ2-7	few	NA
CAPEVRGTEAFF	TGTGCCCCCGAGGTCCGAGGCACTGAAGCTTTCTTT	TRBV7-9	TRBJ1-1	NA	NA
CATSRGTSGGSGDEQFF	TGTGCCACCAGCAGAGGGACTAGCGGGGGATCGGGGGATGAGCAGTTCTTC	TRBV15	TRBJ2-1	NA	TRBD2
CASSLGSNTQYF	TGTGCCAGCAGCTTAGGAAGTAATACGCAGTATTTT	TRBV11-2	TRBJ2-3	NA	NA
CAISLRQGQSGYTF	TGTGCCATCAGCTTGAGACAGGGTCAGAGTGGCTACACCTTC	TRBV10-3	TRBJ1-2	NA	TRBD1
CASSPRDATGDTQYF	TGCGCCAGCAGTCCCCGGGACGCTACCGGAGATACGCAGTATTTT	TRBV5-1	TRBJ2-3	NA	NA
CASSLGTRPAQETQYF	TGTGCCAGCAGCTTAGGAACCCGGCCGGCGCAAGAGACCCAGTACTTC	TRBV7-9	TRBJ2-5	NA	NA
CASSLGRVKGNTIYF	TGTGCCAGCAGCTTAGGGAGGGTAAAAGGAAACACCATATATTTT	TRBV13	TRBJ1-3	NA	NA
CSVRSGRVYEQYF	TGCAGCGTTCGCTCAGGGCGAGTATACGAGCAGTACTTC	TRBV29-1	TRBJ2-7	NA	NA
CASSSQANTGELFF	TGTGCCAGCAGTTCGCAGGCGAACACCGGGGAGCTGTTTTTT	TRBV6-6	TRBJ2-2	few	NA
CASSLGLRTEAFF	TGCGCCAGCAGCTTGGGGTTGCGGACTGAAGCTTTCTTT	TRBV5-1	TRBJ1-1	few	NA
CASKNGGSYEQYF	TGTGCCAGCAAAAACGGGGGCTCCTACGAGCAGTACTTC	TRBV11-2	TRBJ2-7	NA	NA
CASSQGQFGTGFEAFF	TGCGCCAGCAGCCAAGGACAATTCGGGACAGGGTTTGAAGCTTTCTTT	TRBV4-1	TRBJ1-1	few	TRBD1
CASSLAGVLNIQYF	TGCGCCAGCAGCTTGGCCGGGGTATTGAACATTCAGTACTTC	TRBV5-1	TRBJ2-4	NA	NA
CASRQGQGYTF	TGTGCCAGCAGACAGGGGCAAGGCTACACCTTC	TRBV25-1	TRBJ1-2	NA	TRBD1
CASSAGAEQFF	TGTGCCAGCAGTGCCGGGGCTGAGCAGTTCTTC	TRBV25-1	TRBJ2-1	once	NA
CAWSELAGGIQETQYF	TGTGCCTGGAGTGAGCTAGCGGGGGGGATCCAAGAGACCCAGTACTTC	TRBV30	TRBJ2-5	few	TRBD2
CASSEANPGPRSEQYF	TGTGCCAGCAGTGAAGCAAATCCCGGCCCCAGATCAGAGCAGTACTTC	TRBV13	TRBJ2-7	few	NA
CASSSVGGGASYNSPLHF	TGTGCCAGCAGCTCCGTTGGAGGGGGCGCCTCCTATAATTCACCCCTCCACTTT	TRBV7-2	TRBJ1-6	NA	TRBD1
CASGGATEAFF	TGTGCCAGCGGGGGGGCCACTGAAGCTTTCTTT	TRBV27	TRBJ1-1	NA	NA
CASSLARPDRASTEAFF	TGTGCCAGCAGCTTAGCCCGCCCCGACAGGGCCTCCACTGAAGCTTTCTTT	TRBV7-9	TRBJ1-1	few	TRBD1
CASSIGWGRNQETQYF	TGTGCCAGTAGTATAGGATGGGGCAGAAACCAAGAGACCCAGTACTTC	TRBV19	TRBJ2-5	once	NA
CASSYVPHNSPLHF	TGTGCCAGCAGTTACGTACCCCATAATTCACCCCTCCACTTT	TRBV25-1	TRBJ1-6	NA	NA
CASSDRVYGYTF	TGTGCCAGCAGCGACAGGGTATATGGCTACACCTTC	TRBV2	TRBJ1-2	few	TRBD1
CASSRGPGNQPQHF	TGTGCCAGCAGCCGGGGTCCGGGGAATCAGCCCCAGCATTTT	TRBV7-9	TRBJ1-5	few	NA
CASSLGVRKNTEAFF	TGCGCCAGCAGCTTGGGGGTTAGGAAGAACACTGAAGCTTTCTTT	TRBV5-1	TRBJ1-1	NA	NA
CATSRERGLAGNTIYF	TGTGCCACCAGCAGAGAGCGGGGGCTGGCCGGAAACACCATATATTTT	TRBV15	TRBJ1-3	NA	NA
CASSDENYGYTF	TGTGCCAGCAGTGATGAGAACTATGGCTACACCTTC	TRBV2	TRBJ1-2	few	NA
CSVEPGTGGSYEQYF	TGCAGCGTTGAACCCGGGACAGGGGGTTCCTACGAGCAGTACTTC	TRBV29-1	TRBJ2-7	NA	TRBD1
CASSLDLGTGLTDTQYF	TGTGCCAGCAGCTTAGATCTCGGGACAGGGCTTACAGATACGCAGTATTTT	TRBV11-3	TRBJ2-3	NA	TRBD1
CASSRTPHRDSYINQPQHF	TGTGCCAGTAGCCGCACGCCCCACCGGGACAGTTATATCAATCAGCCCCAGCATTTT	TRBV19	TRBJ1-5	NA	TRBD1
CASSLGDSYGYTF	TGTGCCAGCAGTTTAGGGGACTCCTATGGCTACACCTTC	TRBV27	TRBJ1-2	NA	NA
CAACRGTHTEAFF	TGTGCCGCCTGCAGGGGCACGCACACTGAAGCTTTCTTT	TRBV6-6	TRBJ1-1	NA	NA
CASSPGGGRTYNEQFF	TGTGCCAGCAGCCCGGGAGGGGGGCGAACGTACAATGAGCAGTTCTTC	TRBV5-4	TRBJ2-1	NA	TRBD2
CASSDTYEQYF	TGTGCCAGCAGCGATACCTACGAGCAGTACTTC	TRBV7-2	TRBJ2-7	NA	NA
CASSQEGTGELFF	TGTGCCAGCAGCCAAGAAGGTACCGGGGAGCTGTTTTTT	TRBV14	TRBJ2-2	NA	NA
CATSRDLGSGNTIYF	TGTGCCACCAGCAGAGATCTAGGCTCTGGAAACACCATATATTTT	TRBV15	TRBJ1-3	NA	NA
CASSLVGNYGYTF	TGTGCCAGCAGCTTAGTAGGGAACTATGGCTACACCTTC	TRBV7-9	TRBJ1-2	NA	NA
CASSNRDGTYEQYF	TGTGCCAGCAGCAACAGGGACGGGACCTACGAGCAGTACTTC	TRBV13	TRBJ2-7	NA	NA
CASSSAGTDTQYF	TGCGCCAGCAGCTCTGCAGGTACCGATACGCAGTATTTT	TRBV5-1	TRBJ2-3	NA	NA
CASRQGGLDTEAFF	TGCGCCAGCAGACAAGGGGGTCTCGACACTGAAGCTTTCTTT	TRBV10-2	TRBJ1-1	few	NA
CASRDVRADTQYF	TGTGCCAGCAGGGATGTACGCGCAGATACGCAGTATTTT	TRBV2	TRBJ2-3	NA	NA
CASSLTGNIYEQYF	TGTGCCAGCAGCCTGACAGGGAATATCTACGAGCAGTACTTC	TRBV6-6	TRBJ2-7	NA	TRBD1
CSVAGTTPINEQFF	TGCAGCGTGGCCGGGACTACCCCCATCAATGAGCAGTTCTTC	TRBV29-1	TRBJ2-1	NA	TRBD2
CASSYSPRYGYTF	TGTGCCAGCAGTTACTCCCCCCGGTACGGCTACACCTTC	TRBV6-5	TRBJ1-2	NA	NA
CASSLVLAGGYEQFF	TGTGCCAGCAGCTTAGTCCTAGCGGGGGGTTATGAGCAGTTCTTC	TRBV7-2	TRBJ2-1	NA	TRBD2
CASSLLGIEQYF	TGCGCCAGCAGCTTGTTAGGAATAGAGCAGTACTTC	TRBV5-1	TRBJ2-7	few	NA